Listed below are T cell receptor beta chains from one sample, sequenced in a study of blood T cell repertoires in COVID-19. The table came from immunoSEQ multiplex PCR; TCRdb's copy has only in-frame clones and leaves some out. Among over 300,000 clones, 80% to 90% were seen once, and the ten largest hold 5% to 7%. Material: peripheral blood. The receptors here all came from a man aged 18 to 30 who had recovered from COVID-19. CDR3s include the opening cysteine and the closing phenylalanine or tryptophan. A D gene is named only where the DNA matches it firmly. Clone size is stated in some rows and not others, as once, few, many or a class when expanded.

abundance | j_gene | v_gene | d_gene | CDR3aa | CDR3nt
NA | TRBJ1-2 | TRBV2 | NA | CASNQGSHGYTF | TGTGCCAGCAACCAGGGGAGCCATGGCTACACCTTC
NA | TRBJ2-1 | TRBV7-3 | TRBD2 | CASSPGVAGTGQFF | TGTGCCAGCAGCCCCGGGGTAGCGGGCACCGGCCAGTTCTTC
NA | TRBJ1-3 | TRBV11-1 | NA | CASSQGGGPAQNTIYF | TGTGCCAGCAGTCAAGGCGGAGGCCCGGCCCAAAACACCATATATTTT
once | TRBJ2-1 | TRBV10-3 | NA | CAIRGRGSSYNEQFF | TGTGCCATCAGGGGACGGGGGAGCTCCTACAATGAGCAGTTCTTC
NA | TRBJ2-7 | TRBV11-3 | NA | CASSLTYQEGTYEQYF | TGTGCCAGCAGCCTAACGTACCAGGAGGGGACCTACGAGCAGTACTTC
NA | TRBJ1-1 | TRBV4-1 | TRBD1 | CASSQDPTGAREAFF | TGCGCCAGCAGCCAAGATCCGACAGGGGCGAGGGAAGCTTTCTTT
NA | TRBJ2-7 | TRBV18 | TRBD2 | CASSPGLAGGKVYYEQYF | TGTGCCAGCTCACCGGGACTAGCGGGAGGGAAAGTTTACTACGAGCAGTACTTC
few | TRBJ1-2 | TRBV15 | NA | CATSWAGEEYGYTF | TGTGCCACCAGCTGGGCGGGGGAGGAGTATGGCTACACCTTC
NA | TRBJ1-1 | TRBV6-5 | NA | CASRSLGGLDTEAFF | TGTGCCAGCAGATCTCTCGGTGGTCTCGACACTGAAGCTTTCTTT
NA | TRBJ2-7 | TRBV2 | TRBD1 | CASRPRGTSYEQYF | TGTGCCAGCAGGCCCAGGGGGACCTCCTACGAGCAGTACTTC
once | TRBJ2-7 | TRBV9 | TRBD1 | CASSVEQGYEQYF | TGTGCCAGCAGCGTAGAACAGGGGTACGAGCAGTACTTC
NA | TRBJ2-3 | TRBV11-2 | TRBD1 | CASSPDRGTDTQYF | TGTGCCAGCAGCCCGGACAGGGGCACAGATACGCAGTATTTT
NA | TRBJ2-4 | TRBV10-1 | TRBD1 | CASSGTGSAKNIQYF | TGCGCCAGCAGTGGGACAGGGTCGGCCAAAAACATTCAGTACTTC
NA | TRBJ2-6 | TRBV6-5 | NA | CASSYSGSGANVLTF | TGTGCCAGCAGTTACTCCGGTTCTGGGGCCAACGTCCTGACTTTC
NA | TRBJ1-2 | TRBV3-1/TRBV3-2 | NA | CASSPRRGSLGGYTF | TGTGCCAGCAGCCCCCGAAGGGGGTCCCTTGGCGGCTACACCTTC
NA | TRBJ2-1 | TRBV15 | NA | CATSREPGLSIEQFF | TGTGCCACCAGCAGAGAGCCGGGACTCTCAATTGAGCAGTTCTTC
NA | TRBJ2-7 | TRBV19 | TRBD2 | CASSWNSGRADEQYF | TGTGCCAGTAGTTGGAATAGCGGGAGGGCCGACGAGCAGTACTTC
NA | TRBJ2-1 | TRBV5-1 | TRBD1 | CASSATGTGGNEQFF | TGCGCCAGCAGCGCAACCGGGACAGGGGGCAATGAGCAGTTCTTC
NA | TRBJ2-7 | TRBV7-9 | TRBD2 | CASSLEGGGAYEQYF | TGTGCCAGCAGCTTAGAAGGCGGGGGGGCGTACGAGCAGTACTTC
NA | TRBJ1-2 | TRBV3-1/TRBV3-2 | TRBD1 | CASSQDRDRGDYGYTF | TGTGCCAGCAGCCAAGATCGGGACAGGGGGGACTATGGCTACACCTTC
few | TRBJ1-2 | TRBV19 | NA | CASSMRRGDGYTF | TGTGCCAGTAGTATGCGCAGGGGAGATGGCTACACCTTC
NA | TRBJ2-2 | TRBV19 | TRBD2 | CASSTRTSAHTGELFF | TGTGCCAGTAGTACCCGGACTAGCGCCCACACCGGGGAGCTGTTTTTT
NA | TRBJ1-1 | TRBV5-1 | NA | CASSLAAGSTGTEAFF | TGCGCCAGCAGCTTGGCAGCCGGGAGTACGGGAACTGAAGCTTTCTTT
NA | TRBJ2-7 | TRBV5-1 | NA | CASSLGSSSYEQYF | TGCGCCAGCAGCTTGGGAAGTAGCTCCTACGAGCAGTACTTC
NA | TRBJ2-7 | TRBV21-1 | NA | CASSKGGEKRFYEQYF | TGTGCCAGCAGCAAGGGGGGGGAAAAGAGATTCTACGAGCAGTACTTC
NA | TRBJ2-3 | TRBV10-3 | TRBD2 | CATRLAGESDTQYF | TGTGCCACCCGACTAGCGGGAGAATCAGATACGCAGTATTTT
NA | TRBJ1-1 | TRBV7-3 | NA | CASSPSGVNTEAFF | TGTGCCAGCAGCCCCTCGGGGGTCAACACTGAAGCTTTCTTT
NA | TRBJ2-3 | TRBV3-1/TRBV3-2 | NA | CASSQVGVPDTQYF | TGTGCCAGCAGCCAAGTGGGCGTGCCAGATACGCAGTATTTT
once | TRBJ2-7 | TRBV4-2 | TRBD2 | CASSQDPGGGAEQYF | TGTGCCAGCAGCCAAGACCCCGGCGGGGGGGCCGAGCAGTACTTC
NA | TRBJ1-1 | TRBV3-1/TRBV3-2 | NA | CASSQVEGRSEAFF | TGTGCCAGCAGCCAAGTGGAAGGGAGGTCTGAAGCTTTCTTT
NA | TRBJ2-7 | TRBV7-2 | NA | CASSTSSYEQYF | TGTGCCAGCAGTACCAGCTCCTACGAGCAGTACTTC
once | TRBJ2-2 | TRBV7-8 | NA | CASSFGSSFTAGELFF | TGTGCCAGCAGCTTTGGAAGTTCCTTTACAGCCGGGGAGCTGTTTTTT
NA | TRBJ1-1 | TRBV19 | NA | CASTPRGGAAEAFF | TGTGCCAGTACCCCAAGGGGTGGCGCGGCTGAAGCTTTCTTT
NA | TRBJ2-1 | TRBV9 | TRBD2 | CASSVVASGRSEQFF | TGTGCCAGCAGCGTAGTAGCTAGCGGGAGAAGTGAGCAGTTCTTC
NA | TRBJ2-3 | TRBV18 | TRBD2 | CASSPPGTSETDTQYF | TGTGCCAGCTCACCTCCCGGGACTAGCGAAACGGATACGCAGTATTTT
few | TRBJ1-2 | TRBV12-3/TRBV12-4 | TRBD1 | CASAGQGYGYTF | TGTGCCAGCGCAGGACAGGGTTATGGCTACACCTTC
NA | TRBJ2-5 | TRBV5-1 | TRBD2 | CASSALGLAGGTYQETQYF | TGCGCCAGCAGCGCCCTGGGACTAGCGGGGGGAACGTACCAAGAGACCCAGTACTTC
NA | TRBJ2-1 | TRBV5-4 | NA | CASSLGQPHPNEQFF | TGTGCCAGCAGCCTCGGACAGCCTCATCCCAATGAGCAGTTCTTC
once | TRBJ1-2 | TRBV7-2 | NA | CASSLNPSGYGYTF | TGTGCCAGCAGCTTAAATCCCTCGGGTTATGGCTACACCTTC
few | TRBJ2-7 | TRBV6-8 | TRBD2 | CASSPPGPGGETNDYEQYF | TGTGCCAGCAGTCCCCCCGGGCCGGGAGGGGAGACCAACGACTACGAGCAGTACTTC
NA | TRBJ1-1 | TRBV2 | NA | CASLRFMNTEAFF | TGTGCCAGCCTCAGGTTCATGAACACTGAAGCTTTCTTT
NA | TRBJ2-3 | TRBV7-9 | NA | CASSRGRPTDTQYF | TGTGCCAGCAGCCGAGGGAGACCCACAGATACGCAGTATTTT
NA | TRBJ2-7 | TRBV27 | NA | CASSLGPSGEQYF | TGTGCCAGCAGTTTAGGTCCTTCGGGCGAGCAGTACTTC
NA | TRBJ1-4 | TRBV19 | TRBD1 | CASSITGTGGVGATNEKLFF | TGTGCCAGTAGTATAACAGGGACAGGGGGTGTTGGCGCAACTAATGAAAAACTGTTTTTT
NA | TRBJ2-1 | TRBV7-8 | TRBD2 | CASRREKPGTRYNEQFF | TGTGCCAGCAGACGGGAGAAACCCGGGACTAGATACAATGAGCAGTTCTTC
NA | TRBJ2-2 | TRBV5-6 | NA | CASSSRDIGELFF | TGTGCCAGCAGCTCTCGGGACATCGGGGAGCTGTTTTTT
NA | TRBJ1-5 | TRBV30 | TRBD1 | CAWATGTGNQPQHF | TGTGCCTGGGCGACAGGGACGGGCAATCAGCCCCAGCATTTT
once | TRBJ1-1 | TRBV28 | NA | CASSLTTGMNTEAFF | TGTGCCAGCAGTTTGACCACAGGGATGAACACTGAAGCTTTCTTT
NA | TRBJ1-1 | TRBV27 | NA | CASSLFFDNSEAFF | TGTGCCAGCAGTTTATTTTTTGACAACTCTGAAGCTTTCTTT
NA | TRBJ2-1 | TRBV5-5 | NA | CASSLDRRKTDNEQFF | TGTGCCAGCAGCTTGGACAGGCGAAAAACCGACAATGAGCAGTTCTTC
NA | TRBJ2-7 | TRBV19 | TRBD1 | CASSSGQGPYEQYF | TGTGCCAGTAGTAGCGGACAGGGTCCCTACGAGCAGTACTTC
NA | TRBJ1-4 | TRBV2 | NA | CASSIRVIATNEKLFF | TGTGCCAGCAGTATCAGGGTTATCGCAACTAATGAAAAACTGTTTTTT
once | TRBJ2-5 | TRBV5-1 | TRBD1 | CASSVGTGFEETQYF | TGCGCCAGCAGCGTCGGGACAGGATTTGAGGAGACCCAGTACTTC
NA | TRBJ1-5 | TRBV27 | TRBD1 | CASTPRQGDNQPQHF | TGTGCCAGCACCCCTCGACAGGGTGACAATCAGCCCCAGCATTTT
NA | TRBJ1-3 | TRBV5-1 | NA | CASSLEGGKGSGNTIYF | TGCGCCAGCAGCTTGGAAGGGGGAAAGGGCTCTGGAAACACCATATATTTT
NA | TRBJ2-3 | TRBV6-2/TRBV6-3 | TRBD2 | CASSYSNRATSASTDTQYF | TGTGCCAGCAGTTACTCGAATAGGGCGACTAGCGCTAGCACAGATACGCAGTATTTT
once | TRBJ1-2 | TRBV27 | TRBD1 | CASSSRQGRIYGYTF | TGTGCCAGCAGCTCTAGACAGGGTCGAATCTATGGCTACACCTTC